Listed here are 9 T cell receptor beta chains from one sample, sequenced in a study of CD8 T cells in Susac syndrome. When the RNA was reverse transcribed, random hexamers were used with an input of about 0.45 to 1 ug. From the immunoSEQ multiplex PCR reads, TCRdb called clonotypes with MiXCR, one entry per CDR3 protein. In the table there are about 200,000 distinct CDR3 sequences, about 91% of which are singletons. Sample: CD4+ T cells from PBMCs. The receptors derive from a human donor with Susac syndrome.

Here the CDR3 reads CASSATGGGEKLFF. The CDR3 DNA is TGCGCCAGCAGCGCTACAGGGGGCGGAGAAAAACTGTTTTTT. The genes are TRBV5-1 and TRBJ1-4; 9 nucleotides agree with TRBD1. Germline CDR1 SGHRS, CDR2 YFSETQ. V was clipped by 4 bases and J by 8 bases; unmatched bases: 6. The CDR3 has 14 residues.

As DNA, the CDR3 is TGTGCCAGCAAGGGACAGGGATGGGAGCAGTACTTC. It specifies CASKGQGWEQYF. This chain links TRBV28 with TRBJ2-7; TRBD1 agrees at 9 bases. Germline lookup yields CDR1 MDHEN and CDR2 SYDVKM. V gave up 7 bases and J gave up 7 bases; unmatched junction bases: 5. The CDR3 totals 12 residues.

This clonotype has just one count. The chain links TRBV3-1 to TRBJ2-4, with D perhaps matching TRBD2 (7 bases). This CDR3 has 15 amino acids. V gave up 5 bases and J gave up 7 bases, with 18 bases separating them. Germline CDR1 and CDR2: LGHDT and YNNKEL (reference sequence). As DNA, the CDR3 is TGTGCCAGCAGCTACCTCGAGGGGGGGGCGAACATTCAGTACTTC. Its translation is CASSYLEGGANIQYF.

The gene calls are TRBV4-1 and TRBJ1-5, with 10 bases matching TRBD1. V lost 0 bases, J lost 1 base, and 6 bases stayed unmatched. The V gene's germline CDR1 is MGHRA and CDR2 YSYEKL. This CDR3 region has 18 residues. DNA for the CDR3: TGCGCCAGCAGCCAAGAAGATGAGGGACAGGGGAGCAATCAGCCCCAGCATTTT. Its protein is CASSQEDEGQGSNQPQHF.

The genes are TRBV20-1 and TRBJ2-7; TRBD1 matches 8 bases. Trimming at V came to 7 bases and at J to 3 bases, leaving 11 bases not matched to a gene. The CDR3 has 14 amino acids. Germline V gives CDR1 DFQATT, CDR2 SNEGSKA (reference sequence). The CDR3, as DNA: TGCAGTGTATACCTTGGGACAGGTCTCTACGAGCAGTACTTC. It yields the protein CSVYLGTGLYEQYF.

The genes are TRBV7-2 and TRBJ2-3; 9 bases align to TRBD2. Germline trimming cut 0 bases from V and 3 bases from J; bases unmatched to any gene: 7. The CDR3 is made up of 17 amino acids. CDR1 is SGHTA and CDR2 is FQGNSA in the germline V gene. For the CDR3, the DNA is TGTGCCAGCAGCTTAGCGCTTGGCGGGGGGGCTACAGATACGCAGTATTTT. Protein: CASSLALGGGATDTQYF.

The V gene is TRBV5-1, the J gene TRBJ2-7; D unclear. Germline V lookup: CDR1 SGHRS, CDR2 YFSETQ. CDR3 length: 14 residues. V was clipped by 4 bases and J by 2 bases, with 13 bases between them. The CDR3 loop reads CASSPTPAAYEQYF. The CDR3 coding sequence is TGCGCCAGCAGCCCCACGCCGGCCGCCTACGAGCAGTACTTC.

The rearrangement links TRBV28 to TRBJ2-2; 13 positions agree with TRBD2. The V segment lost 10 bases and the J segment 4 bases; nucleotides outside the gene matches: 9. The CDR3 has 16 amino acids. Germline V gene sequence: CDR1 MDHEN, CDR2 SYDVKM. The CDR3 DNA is TGTGCCACCTCGAAAAGACTAGCGGGGGGCACCGGGGAGCTGTTTTTT. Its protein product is CATSKRLAGGTGELFF.

CDR3 in DNA: TGCAGTGCTAGTGGCACCAATAATCAGCCCCAGCATTTT. Its protein product is CSASGTNNQPQHF. This rearrangement joins TRBV20-1 to TRBJ1-5; D remains unclear. This CDR3 contains 13 residues. Between the trimmed V and J ends, which lost 3 bases and 4 bases, there was a span of 10 bases. CDR1 is DFQATT and CDR2 is SNEGSKA in the germline V gene (reference sequence).